Below, 15 T cell receptor beta chains from the same sample are listed, as sequenced in a study of blood T cells in healthy people across ages (dated by TCRdb to about 2015). The method behind the library was 5' RACE. For sequencing, an Illumina HiSeq 2500 was employed. A second 7 to 11 cycle PCR used a sample-barcoded 5' primer and a J-beta primer mix. TCRdb reworked the public reads: Q25 trimming with fastp, MiXCR clone assembly, productive beta chains retained. Merged by CDR3 protein, the rows form single entries marked with the most common genes and DNA. The sample has roughly 1.6 million distinct CDR3 sequences on record, around 36% of them singletons. Together, the top ten hold about 11% of the sample. Sequenced material: blood. These receptors all come from a woman aged 25 to 39 in good health.

This clonotype was seen at least ten times. This rearrangement joins TRBV7-2 to TRBJ2-1, with unresolved D. This CDR3 spans 14 amino acids. Trimming stripped 1 base from V and 8 bases from J, with 12 bases between. From germline, CDR1 is SGHTA and CDR2 FQGNSA. Here the CDR3 DNA reads TGTGCCAGCAGCTTAGACCGCCCGGACCATGAGCAGTTCTTC. Translating it yields CASSLDRPDHEQFF.

The V gene is TRBV2, the J gene TRBJ2-3; 10 bases map to TRBD2. With 8 bases clipped from V and 6 bases from J, the junction kept 2 bases outside the gene matches. Germline CDR1 is SNHLY and CDR2 is FYNNEI. CDR3 size: 12 residues. CDR3 sequence reads: CASHSGGDTQYF. The CDR3 nucleotides are TGTGCCAGCCATAGCGGGGGGGATACGCAGTATTTT. The full variable domain, completed using reference TRBV2 and TRBJ2-3, is EPEVTQTPSHQVTQMGQEVILRCVPISNHLYFYWYRQILGQKVEFLVSFYNNEISEKSEIFDDQFSVERPDGSNFTLKIRSTKLEDSAMYFCASHSGGDTQYFGPGTRLTVL.

About this clonotype itself: Likely a read error: the CDR3 ends without its conserved phenylalanine or tryptophan. V is TRBV5-1 and J is TRBJ2-3, with a weak D call TRBD1 (5 bases). This CDR3 is built from 11 residues. Germline V CDR1 and CDR2: SGHRS, YFSETQ. The CDR3 loop reads CASSFTGTQYL. The DNA of the CDR3 is TGCGCCAGCAGCTTCACAGGTACGCAGTATCTT.

This clonotype was observed a few times. The rearrangement joins TRBV30 to TRBJ2-6, with D unresolved. In germline, CDR1 is GTSNPN, CDR2 SVGIG (reference sequence). CDR3 length equals 13 residues. V lost 2 bases to trimming and J lost 0 bases, with 2 bases between them. The CDR3 region is CAWSNSGANVLTF. The CDR3 DNA is TGTGCCTGGAGTAACTCTGGGGCCAACGTCCTGACTTTC.

This clonotype was found a few times. This chain joins TRBV4-1 and TRBJ1-1; weak D call: TRBD1 (5 bases). The CDR3 runs 14 residues. The germline V gene encodes CDR1 MGHRA and CDR2 YSYEKL. Trimming removed 5 bases at V and 4 bases at J, with 14 bases between. CDR3 sequence reads: CASSRPPGGTEAFF. CDR3 nucleotide sequence: TGCGCCAGCAGCAGGCCCCCGGGGGGCACTGAAGCTTTCTTT.

Comment on this clonotype: A much bigger clone sits one base away, suggesting this may be a read error. The chain recombines TRBV4-1 with TRBJ2-5, with D hard to call. CDR3 length: 13 amino acids. The germline CDR1 and CDR2 sequences are MGHRA and YSYEKL. CDR3 coding DNA: TGCGCCAGCAGCCAAGTTTTCCAAAAGACCCAGTACTTC. It codes for CASSQVFQKTQYF.

J is TRBJ1-2 and V is TRBV12-3 or TRBV12-4; D is perhaps TRBD1 (5 bases). The CDR3 has 13 amino acids. V shed 0 bases and J shed 6 bases, with 8 bases lying between them. The CDR3 DNA reads as TGTGCCAGCAGTTTAGCCTGGGGGGATGGCTACACCTTC. It is translated as CASSLAWGDGYTF.

This clonotype was picked up many times. The V gene is TRBV29-1, the J gene TRBJ2-7; TRBD1 might be the D (7 bases). The germline CDR1 and CDR2 sequences are SQVTM and ANQGSEA. V shed 3 bases and J shed 1 base, with 10 bases lying between them. The CDR3 totals 13 residues. This CDR3 is CSVEGGQSYEQYF. In DNA form, the CDR3 reads TGCAGCGTTGAGGGGGGACAGTCCTACGAGCAGTACTTC.

The V and J genes are TRBV7-9 and TRBJ1-4, with a weak D call TRBD1 (5 bases). CDR3 length equals 15 residues. V lost 1 base to trimming and J lost 8 bases, with 14 bases between them. Germline V gene data show CDR1 as SEHNR and CDR2 as FQNEAQ (reference sequence). CDR3: CASSLDAGAREKLFF. The CDR3 DNA is TGTGCCAGCAGCTTAGACGCTGGGGCTCGGGAAAAACTGTTTTTT.

This clonotype turned up a few times. This rearrangement joins TRBV20-1 to TRBJ2-5; TRBD1 matches 10 bases. The CDR3 extends over 14 amino acids. CDR1 is DFQATT and CDR2 is SNEGSKA in the germline V gene (reference sequence). J gave up 4 bases and V 3 bases, and 5 bases lay outside the gene matches. In nucleotides, the CDR3 is TGCAGTGCTAGCCCGGGACAGGGGCGAGAGACCCAGTACTTC. It encodes CSASPGQGRETQYF.

The rearrangement links TRBV2 to TRBJ2-7; D is ambiguous. V gave up 4 bases and J gave up 5 bases, with 9 bases separating them. Per the germline V gene, CDR1 is SNHLY and CDR2 is FYNNEI. CDR3 length: 12 amino acids. This CDR3 reads CASSAVENEQYF. The CDR3 region has the DNA TGTGCCAGCAGTGCGGTTGAGAACGAGCAGTACTTC.

This chain connects TRBV29-1 to TRBJ2-2; no clear D gene. The V gene lost 7 bases and the J gene lost 8 bases, with 14 bases spanning the gap. Germline CDR1 reads SQVTM; CDR2 reads ANQGSEA. The CDR3 has 12 amino acids. This chain's CDR3 is CSANLAGGELFF. CDR3 nucleotides: TGCAGCGCCAATCTGGCCGGTGGGGAGCTGTTTTTT.

On this clonotype: Lacking the conserved final phenylalanine or tryptophan, this CDR3 likely reflects a read error. The rearrangement joins TRBV27 to TRBJ2-7; 7 nucleotides agree with TRBD1. Per the germline V gene, CDR1 is MNHEY and CDR2 is SMNVEV (reference sequence). The CDR3 sequence is 14 residues long. The CDR3 DNA follows: TGTGGCAGCAGTTTAGGGACAGCAGCCTACGAGCAGTACTGC. Its translation: CGSSLGTAAYEQYC.

The genes are TRBV27 and TRBJ2-5; TRBD1 matches at 10 bases. The J call is in doubt because the DNA end fits TRBJ2-7 better. Germline CDR1 MNHEY, CDR2 SMNVEV (reference sequence). The CDR3 runs 14 residues. The CDR3 DNA reads as TGTGCCACCAAATCAGACAGGGGGCGCAACGAGCAGTACTTC. Residues: CATKSDRGRNEQYF.

Note on this clonotype: One junction end disagrees with the germline gene, perhaps due to a read error. The chain couples TRBV7-2 to TRBJ1-2; D might be TRBD1 (5 bases). The CDR3 runs to 16 residues. Germline assignment: CDR1 SGHTA and CDR2 FQGNSA. Written as DNA, the CDR3 is TGTGCCAGCAGCTTAGGGGGGTGGACCGCTAACTGTGGCTACACCTTC. Amino acid sequence: CASSLGGWTANCGYTF.